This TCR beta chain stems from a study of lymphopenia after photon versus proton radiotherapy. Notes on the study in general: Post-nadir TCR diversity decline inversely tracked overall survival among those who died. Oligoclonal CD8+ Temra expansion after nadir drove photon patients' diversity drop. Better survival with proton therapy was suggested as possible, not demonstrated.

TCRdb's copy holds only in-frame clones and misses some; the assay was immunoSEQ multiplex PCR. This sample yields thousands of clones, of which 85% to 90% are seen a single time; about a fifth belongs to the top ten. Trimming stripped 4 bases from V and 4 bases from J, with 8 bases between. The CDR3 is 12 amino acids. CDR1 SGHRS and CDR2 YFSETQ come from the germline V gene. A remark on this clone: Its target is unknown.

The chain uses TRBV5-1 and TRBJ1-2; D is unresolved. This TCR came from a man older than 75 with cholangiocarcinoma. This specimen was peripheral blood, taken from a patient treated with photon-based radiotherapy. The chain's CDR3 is CASSHTGYGYTF. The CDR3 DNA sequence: TGCGCCAGCAGCCACACCGGCTATGGCTACACCTTC.